The clone carrying this TCR beta chain was found many times. Antigen specificity is unknown. The germline CDR1 and CDR2 sequences are SGHRS and YFSETQ. The CDR3 consists of 13 residues. The V end lost 0 bases, the J end lost 11 bases, and 12 bases lay between the germline ends. This sample was included in a study of regulatory T cells in long-lasting Graves disease. Arm-PCR of CDR3 regions and iRepertoire HTBI primers were the basis on which TCR beta libraries were built. Authors' analysis steps: Taken together, the samples had 55 to 70 TRBV and more than twelve TRBJ segments identified. TCRdb itself ran the multiplex PCR reads through MiXCR, one entry per CDR3 protein. TCRdb, rather than the study authors, made the V and J calls. Of about 430,000 distinct CDR3 sequences detected, approximately 16% appear once; the ten largest clones hold about 8.3%. Regarding the study as a whole: Favored usage of TRBV28, TRBJ1-2 and TRBJ2-5 was recorded in persistent disease.

Stated time point: newly diagnosed GD, antithyroid drugs for less than 3 months. PBMC RNA served as the TCR library source. Another study also made use of these data, one on T cells in Graves' hyperthyroidism and ophthalmopathy. From that paper: Absence of ophthalmopathy progression within 18 months defined stable Graves' hyperthyroidism. In the first-round RT-PCR of the TCR CDR3, the HTBI primer set was used.

The sequenced sample was peripheral blood mononuclear cells (PBMCs), obtained at new diagnosis, from a patient treated with antithyroid drugs. This sequence joins TRBV5-1 and TRBJ2-4; D may be TRBD1 (5 bases). This clonotype was sampled from a woman in her forties with Graves disease. CDR3: CASSLEAGKLQYF. The CDR3 bases are TGCGCCAGCAGCTTGGAGGCAGGGAAGCTTCAGTACTTC.